The rows below give T cell receptor beta chains drawn from one sample of a study of cytomegalovirus exposure and HLA in healthy donors. TCRdb's copy holds only in-frame clones and misses some; the assay was immunoSEQ multiplex PCR. Here the sample spans about 160,000 clones, approximately 72% being singletons. Sequenced: PBMCs. The receptor source for this set is a female donor in good health and CMV-seronegative. Each CDR3 is given with its conserved first and last residue. The D gene is left open where the match is weak. Rows give clone size only sometimes, using once, few, many, or a class for an expanded clone.

v_call	clone_size	d_call	j_call	cdr3_nt	cdr3_aa
TRBV12-5	few	.	TRBJ1-4	TGTGCTAGTGGCTCCAGTCCCGTCGGGGAACTGTTTTTT	CASGSSPVGELFF
TRBV19	.	.	TRBJ2-5	TGTGCCACTGCGCGCAGGGGCTCGGGGACCCAGTACTTC	CATARRGSGTQYF
TRBV5-4	few	.	TRBJ1-2	TGTGCCAGCTCTCAGGTAGCTAACTATGGCTACACCTTC	CASSQVANYGYTF
TRBV5-1	few	TRBD2	TRBJ2-1	TGCGCCAGCAGCATCCTTAGCGGGGTCTCCTACAATGAGCAGTTCTTC	CASSILSGVSYNEQFF
TRBV5-6	once	.	TRBJ2-5	TGCGCCAGCAGCTTGGGGTCAGGCGGGGAGACCCAGTACTTC	CASSLGSGGETQYF
TRBV6-1	.	TRBD1	TRBJ2-7	TGTGCCAGCAGGGTGGGACAGGGTGGCTCCTACGAGCAGTACTTC	CASRVGQGGSYEQYF
TRBV9	.	.	TRBJ1-2	TGTGCCAGCAGCGTAGGGGGGCTAGATGGCTACACCTTC	CASSVGGLDGYTF
TRBV9	once	.	TRBJ1-1	TGTGCCAGCGGAGACGGATTTGAAGCTTTCTTT	CASGDGFEAFF
TRBV15	.	.	TRBJ1-4	TGTGCCACCAGCAGAGATCGGGGGTGGGATGAAAAACTGTTTTTT	CATSRDRGWDEKLFF
TRBV21-1	.	.	TRBJ2-4	TGTGCCAGCAGCAAAGAGGGCGGCCCTCGGGGGGCCAAAAACATTCAGTACTTC	CASSKEGGPRGAKNIQYF
TRBV27	.	TRBD2	TRBJ2-3	TGTGCCAGCAGTTTCCTTACTAGCGGGACGGGGGATACGCAGTATTTT	CASSFLTSGTGDTQYF
TRBV5-4	.	TRBD1	TRBJ2-1	TGTGCCAGCAGCTCAGGACAGGGGAGTTGGGGGGAGCAGTTCTTC	CASSSGQGSWGEQFF
TRBV7-9	.	TRBD2	TRBJ2-3	TGTGCCAGCAGCTTAAGGTCTAGCGGGAGTTCCGCAGATACGCAGTATTTT	CASSLRSSGSSADTQYF
TRBV5-1	.	TRBD2	TRBJ2-3	TGCGCCAGCAGCAAGGGAGGGAAGACAGATACGCAGTATTTT	CASSKGGKTDTQYF
TRBV11-2	.	.	TRBJ2-2	TGTGCCAGCAGCTTAGTACTGGCCGGGGAGCTGTTTTTT	CASSLVLAGELFF
TRBV2	.	.	TRBJ1-2	TGTGCCAGCAGTGAAACAGGCCAGGGGTATGGCTACACCTTC	CASSETGQGYGYTF
TRBV7-2	few	.	TRBJ1-2	TGTGCCAGCAGCCCGAGCATAGGACAGAACTATGGCTACACCTTC	CASSPSIGQNYGYTF
TRBV2	.	.	TRBJ1-3	TGTGCCAGCAGTGAGATAGGGACACAAGGAAACACCATATATTTT	CASSEIGTQGNTIYF
TRBV7-6	.	TRBD1	TRBJ1-2	TGTGCCAGCAGCGGACAGGGGACCTATGGCTACACCTTC	CASSGQGTYGYTF
TRBV2	.	TRBD2	TRBJ2-1	TGTGCCGGAAGCGGGGGGCCACCCCCTCCGTTCTTC	CAGSGGPPPPFF
TRBV19	once	.	TRBJ2-1	TGTGCCAGTAGTTCTGTAGGGGCATACAATGAGCAGTTCTTC	CASSSVGAYNEQFF
TRBV10-2	.	.	TRBJ1-1	TGCGCCAGCAGTGACCAGGGACACCGCGGCACTGAAGCTTTCTTT	CASSDQGHRGTEAFF